Each of the 9 T cell receptor beta chains below was sequenced from the same sample in a study of OX40 agonist ivuxolimab in advanced cancers. Library prep was done by the immunoSEQ multiplex PCR assay. In TCRdb, the immuneACCESS table is reduced to in-frame sequences with V and J assigned. These tables do not hold every clone; where another copy was compared, an unresolved V gene accounts for under half, and the others remain unexplained. This sample comprises about 64,000 clones, around 90% of them detected only once. Together, the top ten hold 0.67% of the sample. The sequenced sample was CD4+ or CD8+ T cells sorted from blood, obtained in a trial of the OX40 agonist ivuxolimab. All receptors come from an adult with an advanced solid tumor such as melanoma, head and neck, liver or kidney cancer.

The chain has TRBV6-5 and TRBJ2-7; 11 bases are shared with TRBD1. The trim removed 6 bases at V and 4 bases at J, leaving 8 bases unmatched. CDR1 is MNHEY and CDR2 is SVGAGI in the germline V gene. The CDR3 contains 15 residues. Here the CDR3 reads CASRPGTGGQYEQYF. CDR3 bases: TGTGCCAGCAGACCTGGGACAGGGGGTCAATACGAGCAGTACTTC.

V and J are TRBV6-1 and TRBJ1-2; 7 positions agree with TRBD1. The CDR3 loop spans 14 amino acids. Germline assignment: CDR1 MNHNS and CDR2 SASEGT. The trim removed 4 bases at V and 8 bases at J, leaving 10 bases unmatched. CDR3 nucleotides: TGTGCCAGCAGTGTTAGGACAGGAGATTTCGGCTACACCTTC. This translates into CASSVRTGDFGYTF.

The V call is TRBV28, the J call TRBJ2-1; 14 bases agree with TRBD2. From germline, CDR1 is MDHEN and CDR2 SYDVKM. The CDR3 runs 16 residues. The ends lost 6 bases at V and 6 bases at J; junction bases unmatched: 7. CDR3 DNA: TGTGCCAGCAGGACTACGGGACTAGCGGGAGCCAATGAGCAGTTCTTC. Translating gives CASRTTGLAGANEQFF.

The chain links TRBV5-1 to TRBJ1-5; tentative D call: TRBD1 (5 bases). Trimming removed 2 bases from V and 7 bases from J, with 10 bases in between. CDR1 is SGHRS, CDR2 YFSETQ, per germline. CDR3 length: 13 residues. The CDR3 is CASSLQDWQPQHF. The CDR3 DNA reads TGCGCCAGCAGCTTACAGGACTGGCAGCCCCAGCATTTT.

The V call is TRBV15, the J call TRBJ2-1, with D unresolved. With 5 bases removed from V and 7 bases from J, the gap between germline ends came to 18 bases. CDR1 is LNHNV and CDR2 is YYDKDF in the germline V gene (reference sequence). This CDR3 spans 15 amino acids. The CDR3 bases are TGTGCCACCAGCCCGCACGGAGCGCCCGGTAATGAGCAGTTCTTC. It codes for CATSPHGAPGNEQFF.

The J gene is TRBJ2-3, the V gene TRBV7-3; D is perhaps TRBD1 or TRBD2 (5 bases each). V dropped 5 bases and J dropped 0 bases, with 12 bases sitting between them. This CDR3 contains 15 residues. From germline, CDR1 is SGHTA and CDR2 FQGTGA. The CDR3 DNA is TGTGCCAGCAGCACTAACGGGGCGAGCACAGATACGCAGTATTTT. Encoded protein: CASSTNGASTDTQYF.

This chain links TRBV5-1 with TRBJ1-1; D call uncertain. CDR1 and CDR2 (germline): SGHRS, YFSETQ. The CDR3 consists of 14 residues. Trimming removed 0 bases at V and 4 bases at J, with 10 bases between. The CDR3 nucleotides are TGCGCCAGCAGCTTGGGTGCCGGTACCACTGAAGCTTTCTTT. It yields the protein CASSLGAGTTEAFF. Full variable domain (rest looked up from reference TRBV5-1 and TRBJ1-1): KAGVTQTPRYLIKTRGQQVTLSCSPISGHRSVSWYQQTPGQGLQFLFEYFSETQRNKGNFPGRFSGRQFSNSRSEMNVSTLELGDSALYLCASSLGAGTTEAFFGQGTRLTVV.

The J gene is TRBJ1-5, the V gene TRBV19; TRBD1 might be the D (5 bases). The CDR3 has 12 amino acids. Germline assignment: CDR1 LNHDA and CDR2 SQIVND (reference sequence). The V gene lost 6 bases and the J gene lost 4 bases, with 7 bases spanning the gap. The CDR3 nucleotides read TGTGCCAGTAGGCAGGGTAATCAGCCCCAGCATTTT. Translated, it gives CASRQGNQPQHF.

The J gene is TRBJ2-3, the V gene TRBV9, with 10 bases aligning to TRBD1. From germline, CDR1 is SGDLS and CDR2 YYNGEE. V shed 7 bases, J shed 1 base, and the junction held 6 bases outside the gene matches. This CDR3 contains 15 residues. The CDR3 reads CASGLGTGGTDTQYF. CDR3 nucleotide sequence: TGTGCCAGCGGGCTGGGGACAGGGGGCACAGATACGCAGTATTTT.